The entry below describes one T cell receptor (beta chain). Its specificity is not known. The final CDR3 position lacks the conserved phenylalanine or tryptophan, pointing to a likely read error. The sample originates from a study of metastatic and nonmetastatic thyroid tumors. Study at large: The authors compared repertoires across blood and tumor or nodule tissue from malignant and benign thyroid patients. General study points: Significantly higher TCR beta diversity was reportedly seen in malignant thyroid tumors than benign nodules, in blood and tumor.

Germline V lookup: CDR1 SGHTS, CDR2 YDEGEE. The length of the CDR3 is 15 residues. Trimming removed 4 bases from V and 1 base from J; junction bases left unmatched: 3. TCRdb redid the clone calls on the PCR reads using MiXCR. The table has about 16,000 clones, over 25% seen once. Before thyroid surgery, none of the patients had received any treatment. The TCR comes from a male donor with papillary thyroid cancer or a benign thyroid nodule (not recorded which). Some clones in this sample may be carry-over from other donors' samples. Sample: tumor tissue. The chain has TRBV5-8 and TRBJ1-3; 9 bases align to TRBD1. The CDR3 region has the DNA TGTGCCAGCAGCCGACAGGGGGTATCTGGAAACACCATATATTCT. It translates to CASSRQGVSGNTIYS.